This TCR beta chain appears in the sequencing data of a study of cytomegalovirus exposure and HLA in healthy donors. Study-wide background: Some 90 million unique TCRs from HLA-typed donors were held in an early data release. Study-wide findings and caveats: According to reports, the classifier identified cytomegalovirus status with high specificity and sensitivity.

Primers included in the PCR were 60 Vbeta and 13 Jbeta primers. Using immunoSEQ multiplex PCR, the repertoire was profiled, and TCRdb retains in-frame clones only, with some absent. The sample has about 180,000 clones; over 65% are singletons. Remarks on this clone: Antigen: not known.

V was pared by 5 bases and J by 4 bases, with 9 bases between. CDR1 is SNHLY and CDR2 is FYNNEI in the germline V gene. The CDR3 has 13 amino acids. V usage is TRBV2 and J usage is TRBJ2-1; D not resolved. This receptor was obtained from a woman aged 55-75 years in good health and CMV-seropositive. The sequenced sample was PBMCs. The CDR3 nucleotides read TGTGCCAGCAGTCCCGACATTTACAATGAGCAGTTCTTC. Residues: CASSPDIYNEQFF.